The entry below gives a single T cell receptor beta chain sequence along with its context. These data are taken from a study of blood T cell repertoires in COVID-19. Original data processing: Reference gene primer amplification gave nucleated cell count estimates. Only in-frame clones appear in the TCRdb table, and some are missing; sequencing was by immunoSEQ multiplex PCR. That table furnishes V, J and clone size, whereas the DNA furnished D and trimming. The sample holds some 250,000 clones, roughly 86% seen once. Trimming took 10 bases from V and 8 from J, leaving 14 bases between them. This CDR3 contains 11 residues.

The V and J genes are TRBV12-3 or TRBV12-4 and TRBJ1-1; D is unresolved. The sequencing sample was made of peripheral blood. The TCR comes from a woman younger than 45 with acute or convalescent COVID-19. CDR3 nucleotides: TGTGCCACCCGAAACGGGGTCGAAGCTTTCTTT. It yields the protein CATRNGVEAFF.